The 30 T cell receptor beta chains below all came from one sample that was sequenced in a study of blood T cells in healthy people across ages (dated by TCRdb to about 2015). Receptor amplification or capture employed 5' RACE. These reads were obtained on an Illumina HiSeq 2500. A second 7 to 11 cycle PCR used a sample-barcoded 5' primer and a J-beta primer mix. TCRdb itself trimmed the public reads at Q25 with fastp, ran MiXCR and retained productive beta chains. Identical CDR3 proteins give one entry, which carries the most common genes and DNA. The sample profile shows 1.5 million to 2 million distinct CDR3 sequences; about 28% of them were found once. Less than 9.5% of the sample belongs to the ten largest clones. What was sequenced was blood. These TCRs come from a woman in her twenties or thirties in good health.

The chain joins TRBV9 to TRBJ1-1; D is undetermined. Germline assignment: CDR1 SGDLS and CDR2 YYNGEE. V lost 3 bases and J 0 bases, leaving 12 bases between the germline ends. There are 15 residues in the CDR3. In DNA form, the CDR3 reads TGTGCCAGCAGCGCGTATGTGAGGATGAACACTGAAGCTTTCTTT. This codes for CASSAYVRMNTEAFF.

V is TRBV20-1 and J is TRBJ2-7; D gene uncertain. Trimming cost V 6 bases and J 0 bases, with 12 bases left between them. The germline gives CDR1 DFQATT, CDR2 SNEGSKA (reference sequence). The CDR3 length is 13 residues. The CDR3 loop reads CSAAGESSYEQYF. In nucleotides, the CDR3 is TGCAGTGCCGCCGGTGAGAGCTCCTACGAGCAGTACTTC.

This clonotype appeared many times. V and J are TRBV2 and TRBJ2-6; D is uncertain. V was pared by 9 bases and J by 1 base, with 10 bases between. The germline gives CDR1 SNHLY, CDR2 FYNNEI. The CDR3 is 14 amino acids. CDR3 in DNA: TGTGCCAGGGATGCCCGATCTGGGGCCAACGTCCTGACTTTC. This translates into CARDARSGANVLTF.

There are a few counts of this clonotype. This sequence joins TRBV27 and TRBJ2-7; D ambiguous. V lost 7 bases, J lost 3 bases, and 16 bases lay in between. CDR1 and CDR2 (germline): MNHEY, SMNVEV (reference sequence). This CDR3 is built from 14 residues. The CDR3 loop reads CASIFRRGVYEQYF. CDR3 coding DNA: TGTGCCAGCATTTTCAGGCGTGGAGTCTACGAGCAGTACTTC.

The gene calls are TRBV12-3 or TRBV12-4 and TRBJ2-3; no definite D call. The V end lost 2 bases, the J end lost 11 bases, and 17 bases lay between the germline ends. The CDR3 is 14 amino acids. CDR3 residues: CASSLRVGSDVQYF. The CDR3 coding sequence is TGTGCCAGCAGTTTAAGGGTGGGTTCAGATGTGCAGTATTTT.

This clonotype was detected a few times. This CDR3 is CASSFDPGNTIYF. The DNA of the CDR3 is TGTGCCAGCAGCTTCGACCCAGGAAACACCATATATTTT. The chain is built from TRBV5-5 and TRBJ1-3; D gene ambiguous. This CDR3 comprises 13 residues. Trimming shortened V by 2 bases and J by 4 bases, and 7 bases separated the two germline ends. Germline V gives CDR1 SGHKS, CDR2 YYEKEE (reference sequence).

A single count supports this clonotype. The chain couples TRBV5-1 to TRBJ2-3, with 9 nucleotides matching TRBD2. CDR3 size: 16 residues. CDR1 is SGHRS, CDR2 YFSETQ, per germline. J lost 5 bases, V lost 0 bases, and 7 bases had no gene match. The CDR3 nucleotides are TGCGCCAGCAGCTTGGTCCTAGCGGGAAGGGGAGATACGCAGTATTTT. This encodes CASSLVLAGRGDTQYF. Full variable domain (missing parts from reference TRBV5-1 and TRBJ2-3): KAGVTQTPRYLIKTRGQQVTLSCSPISGHRSVSWYQQTPGQGLQFLFEYFSETQRNKGNFPGRFSGRQFSNSRSEMNVSTLELGDSALYLCASSLVLAGRGDTQYFGPGTRLTVL.

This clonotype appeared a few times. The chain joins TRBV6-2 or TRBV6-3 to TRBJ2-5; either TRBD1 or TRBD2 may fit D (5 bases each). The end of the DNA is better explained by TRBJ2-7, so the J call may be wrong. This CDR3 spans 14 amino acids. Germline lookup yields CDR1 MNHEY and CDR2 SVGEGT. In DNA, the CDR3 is TGTGCCAGCAGTTACCCGGGACCGTTCTACGAGCAGTACTTC. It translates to CASSYPGPFYEQYF.

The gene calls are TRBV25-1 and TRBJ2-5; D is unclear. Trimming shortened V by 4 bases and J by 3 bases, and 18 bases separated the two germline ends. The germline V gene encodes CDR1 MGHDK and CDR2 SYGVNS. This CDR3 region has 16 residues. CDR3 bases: TGTGCCAGCAGTGGGGTAGCAGTACCTAGGGAAGAGACCCAGTACTTC. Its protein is CASSGVAVPREETQYF.

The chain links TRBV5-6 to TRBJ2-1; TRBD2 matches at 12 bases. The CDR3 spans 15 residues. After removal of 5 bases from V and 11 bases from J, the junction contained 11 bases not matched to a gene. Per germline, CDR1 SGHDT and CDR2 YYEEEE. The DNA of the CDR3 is TGTGCCAGCAGATCTAGCGGGGGGGCTCTGAATAAGCAGTTCTTC. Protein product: CASRSSGGALNKQFF.

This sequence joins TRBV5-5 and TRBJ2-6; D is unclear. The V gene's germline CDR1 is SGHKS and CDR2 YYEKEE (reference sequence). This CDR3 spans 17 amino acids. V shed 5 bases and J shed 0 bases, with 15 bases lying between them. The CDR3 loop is CASSWTAITSGANVLTF. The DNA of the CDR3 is TGTGCCAGCAGTTGGACGGCGATTACCTCTGGGGCCAACGTCCTGACTTTC.

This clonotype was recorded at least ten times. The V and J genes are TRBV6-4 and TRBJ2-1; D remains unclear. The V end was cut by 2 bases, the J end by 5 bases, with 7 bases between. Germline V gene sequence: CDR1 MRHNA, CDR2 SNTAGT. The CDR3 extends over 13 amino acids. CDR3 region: CASSDAANNEQFF. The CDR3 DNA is TGTGCCAGCAGTGACGCGGCCAACAATGAGCAGTTCTTC.

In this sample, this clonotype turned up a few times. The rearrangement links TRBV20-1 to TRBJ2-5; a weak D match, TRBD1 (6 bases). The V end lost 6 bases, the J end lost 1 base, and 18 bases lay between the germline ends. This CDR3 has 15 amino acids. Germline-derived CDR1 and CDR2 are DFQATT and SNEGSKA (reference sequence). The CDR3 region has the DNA TGCAGTGCCAGGGGACCGATGACCGCCCAAGAGACCCAGTACTTC. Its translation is CSARGPMTAQETQYF.

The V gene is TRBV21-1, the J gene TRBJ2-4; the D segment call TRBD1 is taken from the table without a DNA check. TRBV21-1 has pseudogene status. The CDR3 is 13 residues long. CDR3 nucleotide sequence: TGTGCCAGCAGCAAAGCAGGGGTCGGCATTCAGTACTTC. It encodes CASSKAGVGIQYF.

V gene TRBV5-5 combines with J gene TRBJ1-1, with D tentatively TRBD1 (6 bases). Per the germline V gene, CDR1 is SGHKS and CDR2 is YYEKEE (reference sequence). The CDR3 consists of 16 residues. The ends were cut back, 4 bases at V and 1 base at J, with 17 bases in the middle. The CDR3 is CASSLILGQRNTEAFF. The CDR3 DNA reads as TGTGCCAGCAGCCTAATTTTAGGACAGCGGAACACTGAAGCTTTCTTT.

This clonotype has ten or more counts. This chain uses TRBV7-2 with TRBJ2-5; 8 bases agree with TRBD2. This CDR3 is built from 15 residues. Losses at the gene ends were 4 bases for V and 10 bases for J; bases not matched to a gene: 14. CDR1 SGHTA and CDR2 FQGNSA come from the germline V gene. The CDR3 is CASSSAGALKSNQYF. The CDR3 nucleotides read TGTGCCAGCAGCTCAGCGGGAGCACTCAAGAGTAACCAGTACTTC.

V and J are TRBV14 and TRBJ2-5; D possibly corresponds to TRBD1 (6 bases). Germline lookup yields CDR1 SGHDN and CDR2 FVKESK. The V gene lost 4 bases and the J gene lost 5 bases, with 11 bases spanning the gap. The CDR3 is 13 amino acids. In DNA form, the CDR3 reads TGTGCCAGCAGCCGGGACATGGTCGAGACCCAGTACTTC. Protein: CASSRDMVETQYF.

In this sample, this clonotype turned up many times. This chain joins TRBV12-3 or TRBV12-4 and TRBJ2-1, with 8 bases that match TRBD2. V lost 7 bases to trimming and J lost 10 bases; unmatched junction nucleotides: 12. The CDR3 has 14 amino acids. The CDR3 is CASTSGGRPGEQFF. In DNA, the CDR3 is TGTGCCAGCACCAGCGGGGGTCGCCCGGGGGAGCAGTTCTTC.

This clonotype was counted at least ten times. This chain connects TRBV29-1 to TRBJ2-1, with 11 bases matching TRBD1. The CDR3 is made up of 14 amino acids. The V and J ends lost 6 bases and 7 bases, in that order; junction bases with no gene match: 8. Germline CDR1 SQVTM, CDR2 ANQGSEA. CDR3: CSVERGTGGNEQFF. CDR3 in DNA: TGCAGCGTCGAACGAGGGACAGGGGGAAATGAGCAGTTCTTC.

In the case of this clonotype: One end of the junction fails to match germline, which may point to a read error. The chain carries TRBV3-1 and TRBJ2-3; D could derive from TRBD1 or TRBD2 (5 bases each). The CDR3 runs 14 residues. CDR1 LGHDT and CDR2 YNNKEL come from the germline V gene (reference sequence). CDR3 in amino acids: CVSRRDPTADTQYF. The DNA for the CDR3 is TGTGTCAGCAGACGGGACCCCACAGCGGATACGCAGTATTTT.

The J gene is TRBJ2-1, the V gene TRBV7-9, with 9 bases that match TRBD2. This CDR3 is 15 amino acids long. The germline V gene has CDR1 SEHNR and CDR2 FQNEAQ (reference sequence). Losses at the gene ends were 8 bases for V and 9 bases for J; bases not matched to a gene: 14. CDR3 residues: CASSLVAGARPEQFF. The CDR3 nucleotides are TGTGCCAGCTCCTTAGTAGCGGGGGCCCGGCCTGAGCAGTTCTTC. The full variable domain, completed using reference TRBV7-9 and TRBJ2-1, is DTGVSQNPRHKITKRGQNVTFRCDPISEHNRLYWYRQTLGQGPEFLTYFQNEAQLEKSRLLSDRFSAERPKGSFSTLEIQRTEQGDSAMYLCASSLVAGARPEQFFGPGTRLTVL.

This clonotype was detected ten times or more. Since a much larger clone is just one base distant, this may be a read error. The CDR3 coding sequence is TGTGCCAGCGCCTCTGGGGCCAACGTCCTGACTTTC. Translated, it gives CASASGANVLTF. The rearrangement joins TRBV2 to TRBJ2-6; D not certain. Trimming stripped 8 bases from V and 0 bases from J, with 2 bases between. Germline CDR1 SNHLY, CDR2 FYNNEI. The CDR3 spans 12 residues.

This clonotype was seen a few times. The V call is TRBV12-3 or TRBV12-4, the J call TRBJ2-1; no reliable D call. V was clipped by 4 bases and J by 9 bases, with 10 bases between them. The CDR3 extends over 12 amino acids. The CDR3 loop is CASSSSQAEQFF. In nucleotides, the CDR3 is TGTGCCAGCAGTTCATCCCAGGCTGAGCAGTTCTTC.

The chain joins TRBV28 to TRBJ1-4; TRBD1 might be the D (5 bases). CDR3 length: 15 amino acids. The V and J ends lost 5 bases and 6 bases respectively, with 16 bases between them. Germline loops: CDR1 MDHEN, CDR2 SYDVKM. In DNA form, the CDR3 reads TGTGCCAGCAGTCCATGGACACTAAACGATGAAAAACTGTTTTTT. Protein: CASSPWTLNDEKLFF.

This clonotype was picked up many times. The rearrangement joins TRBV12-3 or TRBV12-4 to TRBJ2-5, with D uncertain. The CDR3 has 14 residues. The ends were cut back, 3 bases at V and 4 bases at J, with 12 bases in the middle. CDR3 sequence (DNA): TGTGCCAGCAGTTTCGGTCAGGCTAGAGAGACCCAGTACTTC. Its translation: CASSFGQARETQYF.

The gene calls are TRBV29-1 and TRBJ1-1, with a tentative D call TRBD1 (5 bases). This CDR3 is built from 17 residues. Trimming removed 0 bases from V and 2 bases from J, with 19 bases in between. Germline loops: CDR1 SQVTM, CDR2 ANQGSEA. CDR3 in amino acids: CSVEDLLGGVDNTEAFF. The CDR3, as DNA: TGCAGCGTTGAAGATCTTCTAGGAGGGGTCGACAACACTGAAGCTTTCTTT. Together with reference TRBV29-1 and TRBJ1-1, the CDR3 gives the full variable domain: SAVISQKPSRDICQRGTSLTIQCQVDSQVTMMFWYRQQPGQSLTLIATANQGSEATYESGFVIDKFPISRPNLTFSTLTVSNMSPEDSSIYLCSVEDLLGGVDNTEAFFGQGTRLTVV.

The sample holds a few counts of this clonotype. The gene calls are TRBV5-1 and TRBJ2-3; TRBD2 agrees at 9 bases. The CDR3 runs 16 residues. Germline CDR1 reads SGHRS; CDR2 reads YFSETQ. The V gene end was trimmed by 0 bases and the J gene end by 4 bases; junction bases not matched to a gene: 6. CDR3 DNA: TGCGCCAGCAGCTTGGAGGCGGGGGGGCGAGCAGATACGCAGTATTTT. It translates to CASSLEAGGRADTQYF.

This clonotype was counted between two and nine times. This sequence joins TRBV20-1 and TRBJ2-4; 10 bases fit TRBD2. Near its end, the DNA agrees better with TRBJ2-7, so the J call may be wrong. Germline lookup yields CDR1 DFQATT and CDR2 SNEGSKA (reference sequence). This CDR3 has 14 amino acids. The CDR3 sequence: CSARRAGGPLEQYF. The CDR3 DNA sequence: TGCAGTGCTAGGAGAGCGGGAGGGCCCCTCGAGCAGTACTTC.

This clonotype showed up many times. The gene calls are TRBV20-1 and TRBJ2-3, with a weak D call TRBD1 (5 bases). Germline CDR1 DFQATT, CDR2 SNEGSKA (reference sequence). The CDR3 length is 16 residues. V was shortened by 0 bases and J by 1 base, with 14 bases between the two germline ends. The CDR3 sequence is CSAREDRGRRTDTQYF. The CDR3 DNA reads TGCAGTGCTAGAGAGGATAGGGGCAGACGCACAGATACGCAGTATTTT.

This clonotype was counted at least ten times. As DNA, the CDR3 is TGCGCCAGCAGCCAAGAACGGCAGGTGGCCTACGAGCAGTACTTC. Translation gives CASSQERQVAYEQYF. The chain has TRBV4-3 and TRBJ2-7, with D uncertain. V was cut by 0 bases and J by 2 bases, with 11 bases left in between. Germline lookup yields CDR1 LGHNA and CDR2 YSLEER. The CDR3 is 15 amino acids.